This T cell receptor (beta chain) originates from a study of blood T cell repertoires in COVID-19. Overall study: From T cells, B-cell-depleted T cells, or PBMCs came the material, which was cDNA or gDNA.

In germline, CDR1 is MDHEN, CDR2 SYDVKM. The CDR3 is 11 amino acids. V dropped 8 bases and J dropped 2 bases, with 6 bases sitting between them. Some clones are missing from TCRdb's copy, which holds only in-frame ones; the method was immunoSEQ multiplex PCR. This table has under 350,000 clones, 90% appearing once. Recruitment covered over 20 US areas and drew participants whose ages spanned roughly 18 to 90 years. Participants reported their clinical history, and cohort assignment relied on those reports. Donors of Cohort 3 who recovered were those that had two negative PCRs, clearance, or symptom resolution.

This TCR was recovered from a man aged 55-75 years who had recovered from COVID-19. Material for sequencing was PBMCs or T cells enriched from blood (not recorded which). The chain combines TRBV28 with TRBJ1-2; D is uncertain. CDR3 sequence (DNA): TGTGCCAGCGAAGCAAACTATGGCTACACCTTC. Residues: CASEANYGYTF.